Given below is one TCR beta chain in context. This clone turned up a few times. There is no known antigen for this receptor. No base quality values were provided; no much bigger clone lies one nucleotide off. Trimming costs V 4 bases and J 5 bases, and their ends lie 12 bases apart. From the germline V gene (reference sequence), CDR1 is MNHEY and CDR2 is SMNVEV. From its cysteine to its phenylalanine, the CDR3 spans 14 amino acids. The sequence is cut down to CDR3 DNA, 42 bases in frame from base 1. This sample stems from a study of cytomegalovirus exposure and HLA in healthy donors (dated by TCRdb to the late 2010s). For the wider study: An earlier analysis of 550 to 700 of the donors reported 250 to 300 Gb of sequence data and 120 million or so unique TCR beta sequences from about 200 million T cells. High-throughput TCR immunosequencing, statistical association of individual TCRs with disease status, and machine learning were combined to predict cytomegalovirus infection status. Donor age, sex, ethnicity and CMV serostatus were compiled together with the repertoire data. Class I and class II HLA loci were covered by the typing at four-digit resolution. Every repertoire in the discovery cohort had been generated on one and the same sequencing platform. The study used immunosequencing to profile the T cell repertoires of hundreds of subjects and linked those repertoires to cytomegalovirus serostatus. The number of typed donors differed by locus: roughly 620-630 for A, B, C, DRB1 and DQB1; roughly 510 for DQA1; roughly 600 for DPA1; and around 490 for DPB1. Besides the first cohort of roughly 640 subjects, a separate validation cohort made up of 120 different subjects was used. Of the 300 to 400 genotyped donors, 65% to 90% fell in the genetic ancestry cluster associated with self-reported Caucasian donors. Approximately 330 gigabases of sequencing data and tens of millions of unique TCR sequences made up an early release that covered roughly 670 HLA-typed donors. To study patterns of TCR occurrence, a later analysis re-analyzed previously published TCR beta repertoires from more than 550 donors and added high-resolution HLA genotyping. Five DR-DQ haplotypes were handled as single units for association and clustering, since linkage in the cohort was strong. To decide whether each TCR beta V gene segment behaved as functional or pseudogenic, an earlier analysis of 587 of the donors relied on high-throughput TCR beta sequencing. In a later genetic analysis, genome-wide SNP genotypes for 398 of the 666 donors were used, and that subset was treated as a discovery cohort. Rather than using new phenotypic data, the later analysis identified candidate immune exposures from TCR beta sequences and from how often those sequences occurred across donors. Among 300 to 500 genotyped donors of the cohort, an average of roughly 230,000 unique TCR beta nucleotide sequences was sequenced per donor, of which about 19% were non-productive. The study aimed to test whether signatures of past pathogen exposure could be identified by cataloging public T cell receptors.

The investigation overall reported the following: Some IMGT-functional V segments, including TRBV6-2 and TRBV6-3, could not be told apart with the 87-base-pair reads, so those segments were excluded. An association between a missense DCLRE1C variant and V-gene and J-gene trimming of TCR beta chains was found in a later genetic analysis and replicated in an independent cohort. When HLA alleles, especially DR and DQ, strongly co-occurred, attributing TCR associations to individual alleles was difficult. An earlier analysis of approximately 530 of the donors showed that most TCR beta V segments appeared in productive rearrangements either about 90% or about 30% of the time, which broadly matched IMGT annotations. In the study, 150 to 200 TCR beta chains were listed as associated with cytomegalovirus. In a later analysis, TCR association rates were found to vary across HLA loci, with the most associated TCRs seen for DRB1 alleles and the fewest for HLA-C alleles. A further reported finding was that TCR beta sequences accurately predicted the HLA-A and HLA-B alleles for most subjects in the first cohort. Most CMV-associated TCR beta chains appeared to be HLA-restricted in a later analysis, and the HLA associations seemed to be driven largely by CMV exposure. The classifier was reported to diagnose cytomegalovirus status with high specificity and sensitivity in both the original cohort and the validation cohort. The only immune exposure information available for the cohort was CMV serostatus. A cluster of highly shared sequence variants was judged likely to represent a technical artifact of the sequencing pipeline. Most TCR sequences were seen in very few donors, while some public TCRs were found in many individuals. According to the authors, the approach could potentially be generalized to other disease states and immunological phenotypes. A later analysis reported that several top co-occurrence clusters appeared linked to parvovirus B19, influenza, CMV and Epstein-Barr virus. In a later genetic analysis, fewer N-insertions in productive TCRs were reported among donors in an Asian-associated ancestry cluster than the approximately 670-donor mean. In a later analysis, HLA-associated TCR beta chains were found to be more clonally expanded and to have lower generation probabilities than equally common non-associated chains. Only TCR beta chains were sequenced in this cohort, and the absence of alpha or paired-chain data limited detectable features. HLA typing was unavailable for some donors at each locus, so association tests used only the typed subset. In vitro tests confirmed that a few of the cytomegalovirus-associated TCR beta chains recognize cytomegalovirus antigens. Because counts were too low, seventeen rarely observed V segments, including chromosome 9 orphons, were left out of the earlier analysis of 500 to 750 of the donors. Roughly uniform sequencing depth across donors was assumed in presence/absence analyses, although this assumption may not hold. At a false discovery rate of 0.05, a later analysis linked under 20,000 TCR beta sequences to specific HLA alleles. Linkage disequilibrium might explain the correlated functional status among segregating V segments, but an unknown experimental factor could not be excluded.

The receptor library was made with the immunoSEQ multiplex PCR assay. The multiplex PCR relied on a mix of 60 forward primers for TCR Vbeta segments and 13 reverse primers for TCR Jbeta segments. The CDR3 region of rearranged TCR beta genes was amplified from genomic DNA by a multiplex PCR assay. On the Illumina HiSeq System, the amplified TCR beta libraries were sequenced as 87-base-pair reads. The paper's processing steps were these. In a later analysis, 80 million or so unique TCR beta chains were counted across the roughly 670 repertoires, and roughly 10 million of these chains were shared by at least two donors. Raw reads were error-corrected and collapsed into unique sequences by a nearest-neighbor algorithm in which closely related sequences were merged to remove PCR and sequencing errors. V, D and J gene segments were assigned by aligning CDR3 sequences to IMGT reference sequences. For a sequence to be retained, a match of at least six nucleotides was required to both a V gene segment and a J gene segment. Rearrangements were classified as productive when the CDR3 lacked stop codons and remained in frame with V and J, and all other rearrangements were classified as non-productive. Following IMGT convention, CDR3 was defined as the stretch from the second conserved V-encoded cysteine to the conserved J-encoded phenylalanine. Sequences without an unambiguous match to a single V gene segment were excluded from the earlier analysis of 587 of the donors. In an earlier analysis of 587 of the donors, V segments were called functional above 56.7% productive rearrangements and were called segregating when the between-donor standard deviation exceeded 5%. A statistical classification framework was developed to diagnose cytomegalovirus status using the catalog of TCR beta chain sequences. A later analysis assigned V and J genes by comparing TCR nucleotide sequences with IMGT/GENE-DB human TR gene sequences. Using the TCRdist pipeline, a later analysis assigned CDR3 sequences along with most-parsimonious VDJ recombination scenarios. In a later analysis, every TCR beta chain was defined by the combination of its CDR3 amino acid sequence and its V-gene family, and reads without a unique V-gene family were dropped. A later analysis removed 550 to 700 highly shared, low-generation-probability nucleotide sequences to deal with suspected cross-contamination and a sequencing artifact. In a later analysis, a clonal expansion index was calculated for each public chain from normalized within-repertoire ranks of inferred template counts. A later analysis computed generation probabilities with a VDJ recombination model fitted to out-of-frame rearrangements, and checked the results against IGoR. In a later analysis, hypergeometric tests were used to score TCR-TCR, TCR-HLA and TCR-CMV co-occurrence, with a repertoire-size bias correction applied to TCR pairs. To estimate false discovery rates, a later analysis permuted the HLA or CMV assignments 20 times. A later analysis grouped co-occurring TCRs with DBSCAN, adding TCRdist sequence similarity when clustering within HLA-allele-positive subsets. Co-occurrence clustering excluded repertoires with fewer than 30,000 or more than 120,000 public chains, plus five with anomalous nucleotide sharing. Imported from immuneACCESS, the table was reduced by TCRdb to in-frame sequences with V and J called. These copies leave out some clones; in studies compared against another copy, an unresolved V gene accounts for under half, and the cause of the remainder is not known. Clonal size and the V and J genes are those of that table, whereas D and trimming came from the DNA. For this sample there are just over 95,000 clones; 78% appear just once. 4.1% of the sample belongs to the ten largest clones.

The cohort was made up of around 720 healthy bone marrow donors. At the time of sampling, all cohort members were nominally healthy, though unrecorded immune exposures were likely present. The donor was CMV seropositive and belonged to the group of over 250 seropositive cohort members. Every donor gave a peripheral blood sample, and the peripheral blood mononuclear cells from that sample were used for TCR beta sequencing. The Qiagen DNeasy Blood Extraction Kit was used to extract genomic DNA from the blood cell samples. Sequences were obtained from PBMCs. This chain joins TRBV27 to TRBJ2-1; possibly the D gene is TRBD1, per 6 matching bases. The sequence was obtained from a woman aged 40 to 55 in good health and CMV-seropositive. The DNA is TGTGCCAGCAGTTCACAGGGTCCCCACAATGAGCAGTTCTTC. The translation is CASSSQGPHNEQFF.